Given below is one T cell receptor beta chain in context. Its antigen is not identified. The CDR3 loop spans 12 amino acids. Germline V lookup: CDR1 SGHDT, CDR2 YYEEEE. The ends lost 7 bases at V and 6 bases at J; junction bases unmatched: 6. From around 520 ng of total RNA, TCR beta-specific cDNA was reverse-transcribed using a constant-region primer. Libraries for TCR beta were built through three nested multiplex PCR rounds, which together made up a slightly modified ARM-PCR procedure. A C-beta reverse primer and TRBV1-TRBV30 forward primers served in each of the first two PCR rounds, at ten to eleven cycles apiece. TCRdb recomputed calls from the multiplex PCR reads with MiXCR, one row per CDR3 protein. The sample gives about 330,000 distinct CDR3 sequences, less than 75% of which show up once; 5% to 6.5% is in the top ten. This entry is derived from a study of tumor-infiltrating lymphocytes in primary liver carcinoma.

Overall study results and limits: Compared with blood, tumor repertoires held significantly more in their top 250 clones. Without sorting, CD4+ versus CD8+ T cell repertoires were not compared.

Out of unsorted whole blood came the blood RNA, and germline DNA was extracted as well. The sequence came from a man aged 35-49 years with primary liver carcinoma and hepatitis B virus infection. The sequenced material came from peripheral blood. The V call is TRBV5-6, the J call TRBJ2-7, with 8 bases matching TRBD2. The CDR3 nucleotides are TGTGCCAGCCGCCCGGGGGGGCCCGAGCAGTACTTC. Translation gives CASRPGGPEQYF. Full variable domain (rest looked up from reference TRBV5-6 and TRBJ2-7): DAGVTQSPTHLIKTRGQQVTLRCSPKSGHDTVSWYQQALGQGPQFIFQYYEEEERQRGNFPDRFSGHQFPNYSSELNVNALLLGDSALYLCASRPGGPEQYFGPGTRLTVT.